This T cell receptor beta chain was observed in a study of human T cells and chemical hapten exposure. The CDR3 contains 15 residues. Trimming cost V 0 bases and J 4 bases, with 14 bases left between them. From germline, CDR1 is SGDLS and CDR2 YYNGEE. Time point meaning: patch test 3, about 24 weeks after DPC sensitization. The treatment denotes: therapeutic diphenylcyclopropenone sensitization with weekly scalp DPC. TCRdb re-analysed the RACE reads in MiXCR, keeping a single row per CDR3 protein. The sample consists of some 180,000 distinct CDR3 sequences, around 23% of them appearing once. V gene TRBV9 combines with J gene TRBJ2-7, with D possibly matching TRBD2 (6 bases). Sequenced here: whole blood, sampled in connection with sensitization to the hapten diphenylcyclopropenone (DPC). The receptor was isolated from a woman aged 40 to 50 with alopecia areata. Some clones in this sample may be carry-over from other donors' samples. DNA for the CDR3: TGTGCCAGCAGCGTAGACGGCGGGATGGGGTACGAGCAGTACTTC. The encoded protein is CASSVDGGMGYEQYF.